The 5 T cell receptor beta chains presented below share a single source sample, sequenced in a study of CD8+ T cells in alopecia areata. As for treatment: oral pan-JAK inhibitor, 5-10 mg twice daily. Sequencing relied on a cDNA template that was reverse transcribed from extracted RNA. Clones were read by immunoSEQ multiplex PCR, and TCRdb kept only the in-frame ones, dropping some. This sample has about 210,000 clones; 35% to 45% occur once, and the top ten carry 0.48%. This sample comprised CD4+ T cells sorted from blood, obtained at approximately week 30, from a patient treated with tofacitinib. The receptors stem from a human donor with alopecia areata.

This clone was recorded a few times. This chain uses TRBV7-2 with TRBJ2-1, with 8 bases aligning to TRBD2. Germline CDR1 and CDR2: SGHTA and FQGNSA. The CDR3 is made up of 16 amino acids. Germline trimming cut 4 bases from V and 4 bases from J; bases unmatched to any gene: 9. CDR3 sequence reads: CASSSTGGPFYNEQFF. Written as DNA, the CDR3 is TGTGCCAGCAGCTCCACGGGAGGGCCGTTTTACAATGAGCAGTTCTTC.

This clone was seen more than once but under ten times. CDR3 amino acids: CASSQPREGQFF. The CDR3 nucleotides read TGTGCCAGCAGCCAACCCCGGGAAGGGCAGTTCTTC. The chain employs TRBV14 and TRBJ2-1, with a tentative D call TRBD2 (5 bases). Trimming stripped 2 bases from V and 12 bases from J, with 11 bases between. Germline V lookup: CDR1 SGHDN, CDR2 FVKESK. The CDR3 loop spans 12 amino acids. Full variable domain (outside the CDR3, taken from reference TRBV14 and TRBJ2-1): EAGVTQFPSHSVIEKGQTVTLRCDPISGHDNLYWYRRVMGKEIKFLLHFVKESKQDESGMPNNRFLAERTGGTYSTLKVQPAELEDSGVYFCASSQPREGQFFGPGTRLTVL.

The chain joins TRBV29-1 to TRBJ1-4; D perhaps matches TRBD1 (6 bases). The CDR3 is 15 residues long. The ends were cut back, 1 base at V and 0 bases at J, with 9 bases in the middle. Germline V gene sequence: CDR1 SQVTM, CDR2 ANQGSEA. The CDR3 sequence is CSVEGTDTTNEKLFF. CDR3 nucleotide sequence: TGCAGCGTTGAAGGGACAGATACAACTAATGAAAAACTGTTTTTT.

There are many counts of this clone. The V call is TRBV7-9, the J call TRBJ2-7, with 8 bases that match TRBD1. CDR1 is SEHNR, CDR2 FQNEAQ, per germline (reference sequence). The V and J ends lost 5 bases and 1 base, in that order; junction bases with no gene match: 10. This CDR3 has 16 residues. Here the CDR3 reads CASSTPGGDRSYEQYF. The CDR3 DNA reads TGTGCCAGCAGCACCCCTGGAGGGGACAGGTCCTACGAGCAGTACTTC.

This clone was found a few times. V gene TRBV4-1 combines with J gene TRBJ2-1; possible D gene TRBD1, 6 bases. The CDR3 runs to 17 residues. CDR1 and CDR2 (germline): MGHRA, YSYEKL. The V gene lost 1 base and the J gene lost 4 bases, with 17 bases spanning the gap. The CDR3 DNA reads TGCGCCAGCAGCCAAGGACGGGCATTTGGACAGTACAATGAGCAGTTCTTC. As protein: CASSQGRAFGQYNEQFF.